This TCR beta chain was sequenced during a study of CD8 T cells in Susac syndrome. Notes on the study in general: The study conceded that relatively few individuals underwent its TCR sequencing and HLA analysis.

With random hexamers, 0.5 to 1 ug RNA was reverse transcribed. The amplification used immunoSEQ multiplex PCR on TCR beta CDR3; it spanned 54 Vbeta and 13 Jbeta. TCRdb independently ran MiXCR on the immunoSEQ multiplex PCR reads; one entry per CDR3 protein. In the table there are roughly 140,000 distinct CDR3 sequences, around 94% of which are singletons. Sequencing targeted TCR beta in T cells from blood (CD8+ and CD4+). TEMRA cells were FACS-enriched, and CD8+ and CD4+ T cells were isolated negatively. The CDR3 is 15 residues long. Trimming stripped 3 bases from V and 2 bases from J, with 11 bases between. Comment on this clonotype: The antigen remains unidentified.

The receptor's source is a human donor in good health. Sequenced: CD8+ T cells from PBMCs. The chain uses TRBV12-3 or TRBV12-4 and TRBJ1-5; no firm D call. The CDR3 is CASSFSPYGNQPQHF. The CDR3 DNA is TGTGCCAGCAGTTTTTCTCCATACGGCAATCAGCCCCAGCATTTT.